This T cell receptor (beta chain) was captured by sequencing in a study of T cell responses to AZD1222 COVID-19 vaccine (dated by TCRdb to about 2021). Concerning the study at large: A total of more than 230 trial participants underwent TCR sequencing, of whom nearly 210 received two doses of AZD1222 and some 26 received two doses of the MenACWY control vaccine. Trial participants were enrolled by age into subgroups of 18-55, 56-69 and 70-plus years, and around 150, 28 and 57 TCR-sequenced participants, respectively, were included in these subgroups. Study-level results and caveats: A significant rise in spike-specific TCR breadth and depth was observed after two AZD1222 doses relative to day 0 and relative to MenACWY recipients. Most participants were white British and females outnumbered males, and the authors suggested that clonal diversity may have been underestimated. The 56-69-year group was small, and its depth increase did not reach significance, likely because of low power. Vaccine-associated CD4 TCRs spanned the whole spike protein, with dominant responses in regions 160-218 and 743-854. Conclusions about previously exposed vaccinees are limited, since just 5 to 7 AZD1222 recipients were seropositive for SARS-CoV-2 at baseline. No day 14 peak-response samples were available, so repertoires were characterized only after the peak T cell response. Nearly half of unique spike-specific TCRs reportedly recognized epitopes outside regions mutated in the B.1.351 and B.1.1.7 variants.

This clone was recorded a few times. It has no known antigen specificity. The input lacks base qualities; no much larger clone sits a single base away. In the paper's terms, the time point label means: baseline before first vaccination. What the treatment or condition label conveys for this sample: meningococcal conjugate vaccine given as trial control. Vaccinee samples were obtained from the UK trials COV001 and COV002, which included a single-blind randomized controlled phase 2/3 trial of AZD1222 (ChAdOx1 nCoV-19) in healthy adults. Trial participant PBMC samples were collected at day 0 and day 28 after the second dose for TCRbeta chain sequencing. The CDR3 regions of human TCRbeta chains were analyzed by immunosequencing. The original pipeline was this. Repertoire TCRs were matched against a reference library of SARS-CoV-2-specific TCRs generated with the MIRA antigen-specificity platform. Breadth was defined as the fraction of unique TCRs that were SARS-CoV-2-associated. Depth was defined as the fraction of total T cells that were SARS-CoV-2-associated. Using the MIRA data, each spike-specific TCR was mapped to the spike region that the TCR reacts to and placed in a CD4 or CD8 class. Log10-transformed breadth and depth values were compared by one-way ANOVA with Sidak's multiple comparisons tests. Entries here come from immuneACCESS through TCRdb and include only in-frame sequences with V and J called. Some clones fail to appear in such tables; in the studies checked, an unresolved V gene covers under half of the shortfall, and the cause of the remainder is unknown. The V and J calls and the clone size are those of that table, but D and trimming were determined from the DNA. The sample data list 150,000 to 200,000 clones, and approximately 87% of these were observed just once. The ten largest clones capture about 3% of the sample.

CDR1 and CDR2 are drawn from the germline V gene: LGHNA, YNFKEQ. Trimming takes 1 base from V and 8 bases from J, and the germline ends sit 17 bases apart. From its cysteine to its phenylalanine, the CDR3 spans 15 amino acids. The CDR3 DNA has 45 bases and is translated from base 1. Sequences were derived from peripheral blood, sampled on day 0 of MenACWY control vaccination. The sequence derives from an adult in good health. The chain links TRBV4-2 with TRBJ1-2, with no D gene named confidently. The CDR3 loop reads CASSQVWQQLTGYTF. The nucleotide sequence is TGTGCCAGCAGCCAAGTGTGGCAACAGCTCACGGGCTACACCTTC.